This TCR beta chain was retrieved from a study of blood T cell repertoires in COVID-19. Study-wide context: In each case, the material was cDNA or gDNA derived from T cells, B-cell-depleted T cells, or PBMCs.

The V gene lost 1 base and the J gene lost 5 bases, with 18 bases spanning the gap. CDR1 is SGHTA, CDR2 FQGNSA, per germline. This CDR3 comprises 16 residues. Profiled with immunoSEQ multiplex PCR; TCRdb holds only in-frame clones, not every one. The profile shows 200,000 or so clones, roughly 75% of them singletons. The clonotype originates from an older woman with acute or convalescent COVID-19. The sample taken for sequencing was peripheral blood. The chain recombines TRBV7-2 with TRBJ2-7, with a weak D call TRBD1 (5 bases). CDR3 nucleotides: TGTGCCAGCAGCTTAGATGTATGGGGCTCAGGCGACGAGCAGTACTTC. This gives the protein CASSLDVWGSGDEQYF.